This TCR beta chain was sequenced in a study of T-cell reconstitution after alpha-beta-depleted transplantation in children. Findings of the study overall: Among T cells one year after transplant, newly produced cells accounted for most counts and diversity. After transplant, high TCRbeta diversity at day 60 in some patients arose from surviving recipient T cells and thymic progenitors. Reports say that about two months after transplant, the alpha-beta T cells came out of several hundred graft clones that had expanded.

This clonotype was picked up many times. No antigen is known for it. V gave up 0 bases and J gave up 2 bases, with 8 bases separating them. The CDR3 length is 15 residues. CDR1 and CDR2 (germline): ENHRY, SYGVKD. It was with unique molecular identifiers that the TCRbeta library was prepared. A single record per CDR3 protein comes from TCRdb applying MiXCR to the PCR reads. The repertoire holds hundreds of thousands of distinct CDR3 sequences, with over 10% as singletons. The chain has TRBV10-3 and TRBJ2-1; no definite D call. The receptor was isolated from a girl under 10 years old with congenital amegakaryocytic thrombocytopenia, due to receive a stem cell transplant. The material was PBMCs, obtained before TCRalphabeta/CD19-depleted stem cell transplant. Written as DNA, the CDR3 is TGTGCCATCAGTGAGTCGAGCGTCACCTACAATGAGCAGTTCTTC. It translates to CAISESSVTYNEQFF.